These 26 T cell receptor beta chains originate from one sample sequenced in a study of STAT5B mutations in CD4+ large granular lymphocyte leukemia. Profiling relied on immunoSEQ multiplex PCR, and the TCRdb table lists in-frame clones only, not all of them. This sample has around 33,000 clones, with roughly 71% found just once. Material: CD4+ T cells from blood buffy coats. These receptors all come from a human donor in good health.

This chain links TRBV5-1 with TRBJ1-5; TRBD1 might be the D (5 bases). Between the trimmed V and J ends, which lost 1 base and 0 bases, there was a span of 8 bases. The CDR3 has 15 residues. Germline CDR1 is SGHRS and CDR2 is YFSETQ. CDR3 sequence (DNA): TGCGCCAGCAGCTTGTGGGGGGATAGCAATCAGCCCCAGCATTTT. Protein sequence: CASSLWGDSNQPQHF.

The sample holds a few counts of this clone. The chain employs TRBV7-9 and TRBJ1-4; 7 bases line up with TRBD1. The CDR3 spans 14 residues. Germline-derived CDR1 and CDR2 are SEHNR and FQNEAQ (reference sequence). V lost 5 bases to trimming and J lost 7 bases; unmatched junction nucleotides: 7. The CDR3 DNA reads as TGTGCCAGCAGCCGTCGACAGGGTGGTGAAAAACTGTTTTTT. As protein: CASSRRQGGEKLFF.

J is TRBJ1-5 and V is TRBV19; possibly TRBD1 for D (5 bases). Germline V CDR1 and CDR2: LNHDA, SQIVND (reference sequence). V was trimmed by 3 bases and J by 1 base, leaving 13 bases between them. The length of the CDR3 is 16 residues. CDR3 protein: CASSILGGGSNQPQHF. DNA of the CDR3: TGTGCCAGTAGTATTCTGGGGGGTGGAAGCAATCAGCCCCAGCATTTT. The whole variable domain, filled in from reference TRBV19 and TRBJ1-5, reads DGGITQSPKYLFRKEGQNVTLSCEQNLNHDAMYWYRQDPGQGLRLIYYSQIVNDFQKGDIAEGYSVSREKKESFPLTVTSAQKNPTAFYLCASSILGGGSNQPQHFGDGTRLSIL.

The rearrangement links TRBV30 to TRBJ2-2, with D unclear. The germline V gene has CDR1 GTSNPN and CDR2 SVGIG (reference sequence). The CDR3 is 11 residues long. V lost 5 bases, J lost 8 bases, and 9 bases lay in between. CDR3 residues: CAWGMEGELFF. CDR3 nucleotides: TGTGCCTGGGGCATGGAGGGGGAGCTGTTTTTT.

The chain's CDR3 is CASSSGWASSDEQYF. The CDR3 DNA is TGCGCCAGCAGCTCTGGATGGGCATCCAGCGACGAGCAGTACTTC. V usage is TRBV5-1 and J usage is TRBJ2-7; D ambiguous. Per germline, CDR1 SGHRS and CDR2 YFSETQ. V shed 3 bases and J shed 5 bases, with 18 bases lying between them. The CDR3 covers 15 residues.

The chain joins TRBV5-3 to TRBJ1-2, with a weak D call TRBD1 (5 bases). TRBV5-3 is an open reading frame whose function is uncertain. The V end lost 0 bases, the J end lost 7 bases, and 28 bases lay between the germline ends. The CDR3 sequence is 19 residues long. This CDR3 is CARSLGRYGRPGRGGGYTF. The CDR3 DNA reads TGTGCCAGAAGCTTGGGACGCTACGGCCGGCCGGGACGTGGAGGTGGCTACACCTTC.

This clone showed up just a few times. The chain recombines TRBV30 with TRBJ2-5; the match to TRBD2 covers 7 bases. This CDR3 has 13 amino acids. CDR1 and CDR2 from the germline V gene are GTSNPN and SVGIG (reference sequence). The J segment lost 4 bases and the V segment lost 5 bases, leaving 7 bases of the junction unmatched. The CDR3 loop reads CAWAWGGGETQYF. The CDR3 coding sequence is TGTGCCTGGGCCTGGGGCGGGGGAGAGACCCAGTACTTC.

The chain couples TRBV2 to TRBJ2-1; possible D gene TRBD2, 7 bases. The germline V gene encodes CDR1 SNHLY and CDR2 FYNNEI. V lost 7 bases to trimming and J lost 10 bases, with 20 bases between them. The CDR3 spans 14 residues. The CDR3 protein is CASMVARGPNEQFF. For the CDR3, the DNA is TGTGCCAGCATGGTGGCGCGGGGGCCAAACGAGCAGTTCTTC.

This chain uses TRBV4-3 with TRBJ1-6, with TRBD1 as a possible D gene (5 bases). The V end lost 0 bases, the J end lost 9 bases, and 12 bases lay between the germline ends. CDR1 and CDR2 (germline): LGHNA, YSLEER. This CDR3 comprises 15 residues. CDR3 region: CASSQELGTGSPLHF. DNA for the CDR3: TGCGCCAGCAGCCAAGAACTAGGGACCGGTTCACCCCTCCACTTT.

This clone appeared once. The CDR3 protein is CASSLPSGRTDTQYF. The CDR3 region has the DNA TGCGCCAGCAGCTTACCTAGCGGACGCACAGATACGCAGTATTTT. V is TRBV5-1 and J is TRBJ2-3; 7 bases match TRBD2. V gave up 2 bases and J gave up 1 base; unmatched junction bases: 4. The CDR3 sequence is 15 residues long. Germline V gene sequence: CDR1 SGHRS, CDR2 YFSETQ.

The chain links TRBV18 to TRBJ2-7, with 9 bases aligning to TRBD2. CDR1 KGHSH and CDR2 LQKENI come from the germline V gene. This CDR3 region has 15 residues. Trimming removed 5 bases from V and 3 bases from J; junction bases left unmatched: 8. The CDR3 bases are TGTGCCAGCTCAACTCCTGAGCGGGGGGTCTACGAGCAGTACTTC. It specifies CASSTPERGVYEQYF.

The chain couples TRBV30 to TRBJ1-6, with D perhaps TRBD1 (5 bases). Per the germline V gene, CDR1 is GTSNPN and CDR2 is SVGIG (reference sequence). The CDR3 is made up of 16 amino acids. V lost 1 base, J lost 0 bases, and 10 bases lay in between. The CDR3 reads CAWSAMGPSYNSPLHF. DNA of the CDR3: TGTGCCTGGAGTGCCATGGGGCCCTCCTATAATTCACCCCTCCACTTT.

CDR3 nucleotide sequence: TGTGCCAGCAGCTTGATTGGGAGTTCCAGCTCCTATAATTCACCCCTCCACTTT. Protein: CASSLIGSSSSYNSPLHF. V usage is TRBV5-5 and J usage is TRBJ1-6, with D uncertain. The CDR3 covers 18 residues. Trimming left V 1 base short and J 0 bases short, with 14 bases between. The V gene's germline CDR1 is SGHKS and CDR2 YYEKEE (reference sequence).

CDR3 nucleotides: TGTGCCACCAGCAGAGAGGAGGGCCCTCGGTACTTC. This sequence encodes CATSREEGPRYF. The chain combines TRBV15 with TRBJ2-7; a weak D match, TRBD2 (6 bases). CDR1 is LNHNV and CDR2 is YYDKDF in the germline V gene (reference sequence). V lost 0 bases to trimming and J lost 12 bases, with 12 bases between them. The CDR3 covers 12 residues.

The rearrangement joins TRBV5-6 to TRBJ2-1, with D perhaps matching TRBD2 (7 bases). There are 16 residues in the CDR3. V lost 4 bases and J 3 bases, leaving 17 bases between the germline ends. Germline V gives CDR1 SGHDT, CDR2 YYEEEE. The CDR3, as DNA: TGTGCCAGCAGCCGTCGTGAGGGGGGGTTCTACAATGAGCAGTTCTTC. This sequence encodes CASSRREGGFYNEQFF.

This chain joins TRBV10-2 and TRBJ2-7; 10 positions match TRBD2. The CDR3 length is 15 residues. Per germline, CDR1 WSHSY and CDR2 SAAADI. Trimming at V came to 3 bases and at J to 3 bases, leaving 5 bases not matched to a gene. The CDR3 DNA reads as TGCGCCAGCAGTGAAGCACTAGCGGGGAACTACGAGCAGTACTTC. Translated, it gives CASSEALAGNYEQYF.

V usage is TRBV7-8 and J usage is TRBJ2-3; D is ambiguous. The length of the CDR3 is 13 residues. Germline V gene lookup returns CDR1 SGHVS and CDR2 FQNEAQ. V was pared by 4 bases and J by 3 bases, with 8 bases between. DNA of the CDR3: TGTGCCAGCAGCTCCCAGAAGACAGATACGCAGTATTTT. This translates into CASSSQKTDTQYF. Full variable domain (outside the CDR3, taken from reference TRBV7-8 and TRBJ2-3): GAGVSQSPRYKVAKRGQDVALRCDPISGHVSLFWYQQALGQGPEFLTYFQNEAQLDKSGLPSDRFFAERPEGSVSTLKIQRTQQEDSAVYLCASSSQKTDTQYFGPGTRLTVL.

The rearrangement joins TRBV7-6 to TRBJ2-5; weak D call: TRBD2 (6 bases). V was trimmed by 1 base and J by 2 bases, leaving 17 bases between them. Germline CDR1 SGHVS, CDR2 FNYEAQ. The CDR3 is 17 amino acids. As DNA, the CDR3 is TGTGCCAGCAGCTTAGGGTTAATCGGGGGAGGTCAAGAGACCCAGTACTTC. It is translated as CASSLGLIGGGQETQYF.

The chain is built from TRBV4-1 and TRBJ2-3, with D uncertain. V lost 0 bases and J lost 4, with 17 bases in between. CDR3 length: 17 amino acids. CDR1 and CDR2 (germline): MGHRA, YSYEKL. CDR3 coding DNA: TGCGCCAGCAGCCAAGAAAGTGCCAGGACGACACCAGATACGCAGTATTTT. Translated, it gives CASSQESARTTPDTQYF.

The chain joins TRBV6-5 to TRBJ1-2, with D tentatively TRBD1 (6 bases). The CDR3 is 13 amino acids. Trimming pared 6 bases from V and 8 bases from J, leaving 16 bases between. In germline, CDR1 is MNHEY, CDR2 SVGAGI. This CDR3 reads CASSQRGGRGYTF. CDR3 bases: TGTGCCAGCAGCCAGAGGGGGGGAAGGGGCTACACCTTC.

CDR3: CASSQTRSHEQYF. The CDR3 DNA reads TGTGCCAGCAGTCAGACTAGGTCCCACGAGCAGTACTTC. V gene TRBV6-6 combines with J gene TRBJ2-7; a possible D gene is TRBD2 (6 bases). The germline V and J ends were trimmed by 5 bases and 5 bases, with 13 bases remaining between them. Per germline, CDR1 MNHNY and CDR2 SVGAGI (reference sequence). CDR3 length: 13 amino acids.

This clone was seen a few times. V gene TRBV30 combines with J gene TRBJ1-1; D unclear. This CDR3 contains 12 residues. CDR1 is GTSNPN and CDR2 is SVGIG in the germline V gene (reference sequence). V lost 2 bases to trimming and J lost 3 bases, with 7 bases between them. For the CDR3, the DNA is TGTGCCTGGAGTCCCTTCGACACTGAAGCTTTCTTT. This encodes CAWSPFDTEAFF. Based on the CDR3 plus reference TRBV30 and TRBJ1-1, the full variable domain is SQTIHQWPATLVQPVGSPLSLECTVEGTSNPNLYWYRQAAGRGLQLLFYSVGIGQISSEVPQNLSASRPQDRQFILSSKKLLLSDSGFYLCAWSPFDTEAFFGQGTRLTVV.

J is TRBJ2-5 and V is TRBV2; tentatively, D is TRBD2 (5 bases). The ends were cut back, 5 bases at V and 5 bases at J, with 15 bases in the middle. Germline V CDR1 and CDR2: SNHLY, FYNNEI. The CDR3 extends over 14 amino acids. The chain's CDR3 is CASSSGSSWETQYF. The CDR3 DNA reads TGTGCCAGCAGTTCGGGGTCCTCCTGGGAGACCCAGTACTTC.

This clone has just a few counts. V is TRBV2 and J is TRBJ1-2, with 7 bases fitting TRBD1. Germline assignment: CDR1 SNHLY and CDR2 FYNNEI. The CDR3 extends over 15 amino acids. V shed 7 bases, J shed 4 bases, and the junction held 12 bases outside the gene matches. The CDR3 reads CASIPLGQGGYGYTF. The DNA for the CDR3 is TGTGCCAGCATCCCCTTGGGCCAGGGGGGCTATGGCTACACCTTC.

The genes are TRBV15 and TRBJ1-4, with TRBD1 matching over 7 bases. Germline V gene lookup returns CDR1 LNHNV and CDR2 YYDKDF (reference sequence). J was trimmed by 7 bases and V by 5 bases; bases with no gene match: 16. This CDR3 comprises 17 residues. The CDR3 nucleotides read TGTGCCACCAGCGTATTACGGACAGGCTCTGAGGTTGAAAAACTGTTTTTT. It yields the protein CATSVLRTGSEVEKLFF.

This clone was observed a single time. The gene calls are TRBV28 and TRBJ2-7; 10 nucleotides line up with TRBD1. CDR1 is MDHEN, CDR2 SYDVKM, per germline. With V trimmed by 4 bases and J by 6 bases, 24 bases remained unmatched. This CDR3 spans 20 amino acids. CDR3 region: CASSSDRGRLAGALGGEQYF. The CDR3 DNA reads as TGTGCCAGCAGTTCTGACAGGGGGCGCCTTGCGGGGGCCCTGGGGGGCGAGCAGTACTTC.